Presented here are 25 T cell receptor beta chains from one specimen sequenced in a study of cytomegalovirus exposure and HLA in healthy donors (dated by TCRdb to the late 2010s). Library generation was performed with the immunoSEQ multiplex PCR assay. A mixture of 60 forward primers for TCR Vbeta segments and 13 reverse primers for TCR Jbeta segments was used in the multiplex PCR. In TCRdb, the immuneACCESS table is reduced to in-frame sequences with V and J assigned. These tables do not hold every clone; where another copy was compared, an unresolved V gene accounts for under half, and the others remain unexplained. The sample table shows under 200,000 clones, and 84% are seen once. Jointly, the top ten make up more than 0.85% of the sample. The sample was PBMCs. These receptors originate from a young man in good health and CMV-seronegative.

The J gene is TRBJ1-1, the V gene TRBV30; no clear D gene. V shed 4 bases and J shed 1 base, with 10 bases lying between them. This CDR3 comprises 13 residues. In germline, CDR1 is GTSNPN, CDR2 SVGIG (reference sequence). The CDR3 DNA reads TGTGCCTGGAACGGGAGTCCGAACACTGAAGCTTTCTTT. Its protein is CAWNGSPNTEAFF.

CDR3 in amino acids: CASSVGFGATNEKLFF. CDR3 DNA sequence: TGTGCCAGCAGCGTAGGTTTCGGAGCAACTAATGAAAAACTGTTTTTT. The V and J genes are TRBV9 and TRBJ1-4; D is unresolved. CDR1 and CDR2 (germline): SGDLS, YYNGEE. The V and J ends lost 0 bases and 0 bases respectively, with 9 bases between them. The CDR3 is 16 amino acids.

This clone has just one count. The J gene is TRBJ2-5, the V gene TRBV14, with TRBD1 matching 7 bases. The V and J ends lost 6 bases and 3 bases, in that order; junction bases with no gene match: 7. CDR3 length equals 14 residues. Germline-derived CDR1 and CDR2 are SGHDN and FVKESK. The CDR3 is CASSRDRVEETQYF. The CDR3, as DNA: TGTGCCAGCAGTCGCGACAGGGTTGAAGAGACCCAGTACTTC.

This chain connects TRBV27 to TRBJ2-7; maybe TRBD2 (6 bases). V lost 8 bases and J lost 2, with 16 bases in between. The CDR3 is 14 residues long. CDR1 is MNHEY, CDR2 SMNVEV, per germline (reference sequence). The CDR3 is CASRPGLQTYEQYF. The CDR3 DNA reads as TGTGCCAGCCGACCGGGACTCCAAACCTACGAGCAGTACTTC.

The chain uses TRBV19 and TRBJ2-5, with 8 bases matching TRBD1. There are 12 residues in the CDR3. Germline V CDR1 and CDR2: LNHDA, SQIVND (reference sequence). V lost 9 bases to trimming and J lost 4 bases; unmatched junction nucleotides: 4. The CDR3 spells CASSQGAETQYF. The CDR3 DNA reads TGTGCCAGCTCCCAGGGGGCAGAGACCCAGTACTTC.

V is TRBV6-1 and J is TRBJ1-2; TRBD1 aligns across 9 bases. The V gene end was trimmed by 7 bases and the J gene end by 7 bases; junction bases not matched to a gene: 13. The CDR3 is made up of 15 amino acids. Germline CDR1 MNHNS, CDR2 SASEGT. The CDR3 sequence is CASNVPGTGSGGYTF. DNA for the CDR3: TGTGCCAGCAATGTTCCCGGGACAGGGTCGGGTGGCTACACCTTC.

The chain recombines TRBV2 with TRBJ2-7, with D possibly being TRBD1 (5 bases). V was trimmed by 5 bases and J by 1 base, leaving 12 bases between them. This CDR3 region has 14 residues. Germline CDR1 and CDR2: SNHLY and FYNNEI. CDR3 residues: CASSPREKSYEQYF. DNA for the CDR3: TGTGCCAGCAGTCCCAGGGAAAAATCCTACGAGCAGTACTTC.

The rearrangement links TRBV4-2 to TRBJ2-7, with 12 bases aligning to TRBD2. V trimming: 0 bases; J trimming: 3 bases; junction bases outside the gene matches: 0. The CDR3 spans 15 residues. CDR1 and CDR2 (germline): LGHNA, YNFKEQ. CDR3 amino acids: CASSQETSGSYEQYF. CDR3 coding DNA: TGTGCCAGCAGCCAAGAGACTAGCGGGAGCTACGAGCAGTACTTC.

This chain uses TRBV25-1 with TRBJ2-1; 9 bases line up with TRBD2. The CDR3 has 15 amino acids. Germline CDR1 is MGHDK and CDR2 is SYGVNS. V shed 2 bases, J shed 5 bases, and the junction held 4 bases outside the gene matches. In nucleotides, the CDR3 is TGTGCCAGCAGTGAACGCGGGGGGGCACACAATGAGCAGTTCTTC. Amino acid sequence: CASSERGGAHNEQFF.

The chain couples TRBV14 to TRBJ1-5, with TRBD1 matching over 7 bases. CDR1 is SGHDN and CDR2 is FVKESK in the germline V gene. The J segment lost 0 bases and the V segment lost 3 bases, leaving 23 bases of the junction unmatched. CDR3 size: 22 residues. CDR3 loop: CASSQRRRQGYSHDNSNQPQHF. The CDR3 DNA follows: TGTGCCAGCAGCCAGAGACGACGACAGGGCTACTCCCACGATAATAGCAATCAGCCCCAGCATTTT.

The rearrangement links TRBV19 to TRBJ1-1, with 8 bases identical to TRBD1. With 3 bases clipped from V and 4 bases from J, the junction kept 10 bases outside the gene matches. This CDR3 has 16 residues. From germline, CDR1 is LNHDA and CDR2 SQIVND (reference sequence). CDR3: CASSMRQGAGSTEAFF. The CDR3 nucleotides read TGTGCCAGTAGTATGAGGCAGGGGGCAGGAAGCACTGAAGCTTTCTTT.

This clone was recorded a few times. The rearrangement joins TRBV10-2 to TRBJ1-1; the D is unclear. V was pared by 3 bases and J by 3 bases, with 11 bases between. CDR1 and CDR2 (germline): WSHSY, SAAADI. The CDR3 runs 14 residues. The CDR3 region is CASSDWGGDTEAFF. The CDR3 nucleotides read TGCGCCAGCAGTGACTGGGGAGGAGACACTGAAGCTTTCTTT.

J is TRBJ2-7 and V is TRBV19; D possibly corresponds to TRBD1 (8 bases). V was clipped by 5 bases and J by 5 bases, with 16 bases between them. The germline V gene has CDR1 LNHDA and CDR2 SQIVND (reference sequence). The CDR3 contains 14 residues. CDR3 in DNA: TGTGCCAGTAGTGCCTACAGGGGGGGTGACGAGCAGTACTTC. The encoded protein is CASSAYRGGDEQYF.

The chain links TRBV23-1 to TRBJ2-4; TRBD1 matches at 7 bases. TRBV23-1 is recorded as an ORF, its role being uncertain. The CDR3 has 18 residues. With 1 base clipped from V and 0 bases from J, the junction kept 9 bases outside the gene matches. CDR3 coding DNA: TGCGCCAGCAGTCAATTCCCCCGACAGGGAAAAGCCAAAAACATTCAGTACTTC. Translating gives CASSQFPRQGKAKNIQYF.

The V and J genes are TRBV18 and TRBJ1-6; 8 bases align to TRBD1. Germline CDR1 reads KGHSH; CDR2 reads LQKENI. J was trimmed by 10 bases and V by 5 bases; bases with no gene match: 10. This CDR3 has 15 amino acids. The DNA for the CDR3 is TGTGCCAGCTCAGGCCAGGGGGCGATAGGGTCACCCCTCCACTTT. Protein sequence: CASSGQGAIGSPLHF.

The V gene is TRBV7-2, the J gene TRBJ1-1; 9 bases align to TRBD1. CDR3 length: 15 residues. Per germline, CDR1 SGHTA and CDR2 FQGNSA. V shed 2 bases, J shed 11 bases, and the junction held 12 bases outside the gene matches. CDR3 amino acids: CASSLISLGQGPAFF. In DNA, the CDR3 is TGTGCCAGCAGCTTAATCAGCCTAGGACAGGGGCCCGCTTTCTTT.

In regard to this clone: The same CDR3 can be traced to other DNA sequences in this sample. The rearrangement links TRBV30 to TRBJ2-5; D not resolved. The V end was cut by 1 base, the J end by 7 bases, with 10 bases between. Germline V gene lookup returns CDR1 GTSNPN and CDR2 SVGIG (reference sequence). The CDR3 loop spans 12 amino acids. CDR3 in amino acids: CAWSGLVGTQYF. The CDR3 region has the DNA TGTGCCTGGAGTGGGCTAGTCGGGACCCAGTACTTC.

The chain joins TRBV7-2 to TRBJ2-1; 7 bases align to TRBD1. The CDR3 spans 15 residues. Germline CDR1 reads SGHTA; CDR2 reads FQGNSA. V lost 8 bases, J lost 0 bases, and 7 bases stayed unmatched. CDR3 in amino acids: CASFPGQSSYNEQFF. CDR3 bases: TGTGCCAGCTTCCCGGGACAGAGCTCCTACAATGAGCAGTTCTTC.

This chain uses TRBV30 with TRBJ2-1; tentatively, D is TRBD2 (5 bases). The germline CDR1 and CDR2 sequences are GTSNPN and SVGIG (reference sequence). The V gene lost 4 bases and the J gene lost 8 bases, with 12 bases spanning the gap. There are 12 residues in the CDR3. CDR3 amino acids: CAWKRVVDEQFF. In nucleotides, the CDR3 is TGTGCCTGGAAGAGGGTAGTCGATGAGCAGTTCTTC.

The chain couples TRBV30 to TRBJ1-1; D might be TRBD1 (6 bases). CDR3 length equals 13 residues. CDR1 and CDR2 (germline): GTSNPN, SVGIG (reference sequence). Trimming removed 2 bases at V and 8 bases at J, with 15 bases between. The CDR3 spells CAWSTSDSGEAFF. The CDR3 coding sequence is TGTGCCTGGAGTACATCGGACAGCGGAGAAGCTTTCTTT.

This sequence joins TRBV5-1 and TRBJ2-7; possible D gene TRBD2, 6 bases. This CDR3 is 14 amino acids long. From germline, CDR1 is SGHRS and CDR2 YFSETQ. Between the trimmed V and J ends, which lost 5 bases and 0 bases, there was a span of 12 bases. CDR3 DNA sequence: TGCGCCAGCAGTTCCCTAGCGAACTCCTACGAGCAGTACTTC. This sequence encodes CASSSLANSYEQYF.

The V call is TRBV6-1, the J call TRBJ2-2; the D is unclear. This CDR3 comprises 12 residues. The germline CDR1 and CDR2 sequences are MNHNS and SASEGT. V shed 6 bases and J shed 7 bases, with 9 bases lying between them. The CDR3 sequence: CASSMTSGELFF. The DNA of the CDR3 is TGTGCCAGCAGCATGACAAGCGGGGAGCTGTTTTTT.

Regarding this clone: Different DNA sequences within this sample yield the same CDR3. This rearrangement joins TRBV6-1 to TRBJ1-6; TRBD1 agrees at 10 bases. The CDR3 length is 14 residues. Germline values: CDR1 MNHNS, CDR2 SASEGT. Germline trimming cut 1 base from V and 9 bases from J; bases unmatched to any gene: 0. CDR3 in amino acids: CASSEGTGGSPLHF. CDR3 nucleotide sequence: TGTGCCAGCAGTGAAGGGACAGGGGGTTCACCCCTCCACTTT.

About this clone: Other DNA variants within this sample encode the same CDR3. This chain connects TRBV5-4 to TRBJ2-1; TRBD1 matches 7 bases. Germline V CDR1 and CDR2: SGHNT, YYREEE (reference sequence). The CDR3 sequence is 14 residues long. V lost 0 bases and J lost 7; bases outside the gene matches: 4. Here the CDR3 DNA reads TGTGCCAGCAGCTTGGGACAGGGAAGGAATGAGCAGTTCTTC. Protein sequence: CASSLGQGRNEQFF.

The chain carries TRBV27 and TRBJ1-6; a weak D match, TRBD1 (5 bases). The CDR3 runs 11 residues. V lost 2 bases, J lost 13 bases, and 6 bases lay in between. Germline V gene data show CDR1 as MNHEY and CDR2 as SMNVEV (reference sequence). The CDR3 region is CASSLGGPLHF. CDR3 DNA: TGTGCCAGCAGTTTAGGGGGGCCCCTCCACTTT.